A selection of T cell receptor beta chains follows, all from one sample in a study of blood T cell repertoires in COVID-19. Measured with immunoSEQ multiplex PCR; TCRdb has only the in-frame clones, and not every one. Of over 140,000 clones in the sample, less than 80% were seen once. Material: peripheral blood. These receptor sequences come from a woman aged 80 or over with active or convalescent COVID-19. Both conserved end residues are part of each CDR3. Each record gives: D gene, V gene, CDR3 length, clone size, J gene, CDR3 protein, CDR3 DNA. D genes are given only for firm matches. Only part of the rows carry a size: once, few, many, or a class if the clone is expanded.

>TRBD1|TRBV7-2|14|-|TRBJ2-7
CASSSGTGTYEQYF
TGTGCCAGCAGCTCCGGGACAGGGACCTACGAGCAGTACTTC
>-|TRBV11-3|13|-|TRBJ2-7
CASSQGLSYEQYF
TGTGCCAGCAGCCAGGGACTCTCCTACGAGCAGTACTTC
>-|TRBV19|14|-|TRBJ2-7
CASSIEPGGYEQYF
TGTGCCAGTAGTATTGAACCCGGCGGCTACGAGCAGTACTTC
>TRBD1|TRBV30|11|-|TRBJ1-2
CACSWTGGYTF
TGTGCCTGTAGCTGGACAGGTGGCTACACCTTC
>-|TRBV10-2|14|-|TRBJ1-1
CASSEYRVGTEAFF
TGCGCCAGCAGTGAATACAGGGTCGGCACTGAAGCTTTCTTT
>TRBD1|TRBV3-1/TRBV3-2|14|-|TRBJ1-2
CASSIPGQGYGYTF
TGTGCCAGCAGCATACCCGGACAGGGCTATGGCTACACCTTC
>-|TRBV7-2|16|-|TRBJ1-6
CASSFSQGSGNSPLHF
TGTGCCAGCAGCTTTAGCCAGGGGAGCGGTAATTCACCCCTCCACTTT
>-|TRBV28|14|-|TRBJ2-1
CASSLILPYNEQFF
TGTGCCAGCAGCCTAATACTCCCCTACAATGAGCAGTTCTTC
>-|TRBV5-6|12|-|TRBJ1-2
CASSRDTYGYTF
TGTGCCAGCAGCCGGGATACCTATGGCTACACCTTC
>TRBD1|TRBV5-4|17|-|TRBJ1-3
CASSLAGTVSSGNTIYF
TGTGCCAGCAGCTTGGCCGGGACAGTCAGCTCTGGAAACACCATATATTTT
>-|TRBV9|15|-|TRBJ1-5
CASSGGQNIDQPQHF
TGTGCCAGCAGCGGGGGACAAAACATCGATCAGCCCCAGCATTTT
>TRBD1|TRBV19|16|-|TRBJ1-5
CASSMDRGVSNQPQHF
TGTGCCAGTAGTATGGACAGGGGAGTAAGCAATCAGCCCCAGCATTTT
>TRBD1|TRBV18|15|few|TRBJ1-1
CASSPGQGVNTEAFF
TGTGCCAGCTCACCAGGTCAGGGGGTGAACACTGAAGCTTTCTTT
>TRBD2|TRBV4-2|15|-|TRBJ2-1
CASSHDGLVNNEQFF
TGTGCCAGCAGCCACGATGGACTAGTAAACAATGAGCAGTTCTTC
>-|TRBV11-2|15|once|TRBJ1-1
CASSRGRGWDTEAFF
TGTGCCAGCAGCCGCGGGCGGGGCTGGGACACTGAAGCTTTCTTT
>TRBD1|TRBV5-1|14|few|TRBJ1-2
CASSLLTGTDGYTF
TGCGCCAGCAGCTTACTGACAGGGACGGATGGCTACACCTTC
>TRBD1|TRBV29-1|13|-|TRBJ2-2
CSVDRGGPGELFF
TGCAGCGTGGACAGGGGGGGTCCCGGGGAGCTGTTTTTT
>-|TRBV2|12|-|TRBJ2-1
CASSDSGLVFFF
TGTGCCAGCAGTGACTCGGGACTGGTTTTTTTCTTC
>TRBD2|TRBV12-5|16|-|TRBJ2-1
CASGKSTSGGYNEQFF
TGTGCTAGTGGCAAATCAACTAGCGGGGGGTACAATGAGCAGTTCTTC
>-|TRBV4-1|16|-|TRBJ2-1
CASSTEDYRVGNEQFF
TGCGCCAGCAGCACGGAAGACTATAGGGTGGGCAATGAGCAGTTCTTC
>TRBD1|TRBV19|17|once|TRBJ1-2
CASSIAEGQTIGYGYTF
TGTGCCAGTAGTATAGCTGAGGGACAGACAATTGGCTATGGCTACACCTTC
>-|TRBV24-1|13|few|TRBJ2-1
CAPAGSSYNEQFF
TGTGCCCCCGCTGGTAGCTCCTACAATGAGCAGTTCTTC
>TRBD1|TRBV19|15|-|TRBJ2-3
CASSTGTGMADTQYF
TGTGCCAGTAGTACAGGGACAGGTATGGCGGATACGCAGTATTTT
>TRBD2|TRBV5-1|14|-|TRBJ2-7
CASSLTAGSYEQYF
TGCGCCAGCAGCTTGACAGCGGGATCCTACGAGCAGTACTTC
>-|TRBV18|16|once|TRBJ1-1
CASSPQRSQRNTEAFF
TGTGCCAGCTCACCCCAACGTAGCCAAAGGAACACTGAAGCTTTCTTT
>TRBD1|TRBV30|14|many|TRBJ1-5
CAWNGQGPNQPQHF
TGTGCCTGGAACGGACAGGGGCCCAATCAGCCCCAGCATTTT